This passage covers 19 T cell receptor beta chains from one sample sequenced in a study of PD-L1 blockade in urothelial cancer. As for time point: pretreatment peripheral blood. Profiling relied on immunoSEQ multiplex PCR, and the TCRdb table lists in-frame clones only, not all of them. The sample holds about 43,000 clones, 80% seen once. The source material was PBMCs, sampled around atezolizumab (anti-PD-L1) treatment. The receptors were gathered from a man aged 60 to 75 with urothelial cancer.

This clone was recorded a few times. This chain uses TRBV27 with TRBJ2-7; weak D call: TRBD2 (5 bases). CDR3 length equals 15 residues. V gave up 2 bases and J gave up 4 bases, with 15 bases separating them. Germline CDR1 reads MNHEY; CDR2 reads SMNVEV (reference sequence). The CDR3 coding sequence is TGTGCCAGCAGTTTACAGCCGGGGAGCCTGTACGAGCAGTACTTC. It encodes CASSLQPGSLYEQYF.

This chain uses TRBV7-6 with TRBJ2-1; 7 bases are a match to TRBD2. Germline trimming cut 6 bases from V and 5 bases from J; bases unmatched to any gene: 10. The CDR3 consists of 15 residues. Germline CDR1 reads SGHVS; CDR2 reads FNYEAQ. CDR3 DNA sequence: TGTGCCAGCAGTCGTTCTAGCGGAGACAACAATGAGCAGTTCTTC. Amino acids: CASSRSSGDNNEQFF.

V is TRBV4-3 and J is TRBJ1-2; 10 bases are a match to TRBD1. There are 14 residues in the CDR3. From germline, CDR1 is LGHNA and CDR2 YSLEER. V lost 0 bases and J lost 7; bases outside the gene matches: 2. This CDR3 reads CASSQDRTGGGYTF. The CDR3 DNA reads TGCGCCAGCAGCCAAGATAGGACAGGGGGTGGCTACACCTTC.

This clone was counted a single time. The genes are TRBV18 and TRBJ2-1; 8 bases are a match to TRBD2. V dropped 2 bases and J dropped 2; count of bases not matched to a gene: 8. The CDR3 runs to 17 residues. Looked up from germline, CDR1 is KGHSH and CDR2 is LQKENI. The CDR3 DNA follows: TGTGCCAGCTCACCAGTCGTTACGGGAGGGACCTACAATGAGCAGTTCTTC. Its translation is CASSPVVTGGTYNEQFF.

The chain has TRBV5-1 and TRBJ2-1; 9 bases agree with TRBD2. This CDR3 has 16 amino acids. V lost 0 bases, J lost 8 bases, and 9 bases stayed unmatched. Germline assignment: CDR1 SGHRS and CDR2 YFSETQ. The CDR3 sequence: CASSLAGGGGAHEQFF. CDR3 DNA sequence: TGCGCCAGCAGCTTGGCCGGGGGCGGGGGGGCCCATGAGCAGTTCTTC.

The chain employs TRBV27 and TRBJ2-1; 9 bases match TRBD2. The CDR3 length is 17 residues. With 6 bases clipped from V and 9 bases from J, the junction kept 18 bases outside the gene matches. Per germline, CDR1 MNHEY and CDR2 SMNVEV (reference sequence). The chain's CDR3 is CASSPGDKVAGVGEQFF. In nucleotides, the CDR3 is TGTGCCAGCAGCCCCGGCGACAAGGTAGCGGGAGTTGGTGAGCAGTTCTTC.

The chain uses TRBV6-1 and TRBJ1-5; 7 nucleotides agree with TRBD1. The length of the CDR3 is 18 residues. The junction had 15 bases not matched to a gene; V was cut back by 2 bases and J by 5 bases. Germline lookup yields CDR1 MNHNS and CDR2 SASEGT. CDR3 protein: CASSELRGRGTVYQPQHF. CDR3 DNA: TGTGCCAGCAGTGAACTTAGGGGAAGAGGGACAGTGTATCAGCCCCAGCATTTT.

This chain uses TRBV4-3 with TRBJ2-6, with 7 bases fitting TRBD2. The CDR3 spans 17 residues. V shed 3 bases, J shed 0 bases, and the junction held 5 bases outside the gene matches. Germline V lookup: CDR1 LGHNA, CDR2 YSLEER. CDR3 DNA sequence: TGCGCCAGCAGCCAGGAGGCGGGAGACTCTGGGGCCAACGTCCTGACTTTC. Its translation is CASSQEAGDSGANVLTF.

The chain recombines TRBV28 with TRBJ2-7; the D gene is possibly TRBD2 (5 bases). This CDR3 is built from 13 residues. Germline values: CDR1 MDHEN, CDR2 SYDVKM. V gave up 7 bases and J gave up 7 bases, with 17 bases separating them. The CDR3 sequence: CASIPSLPGEQYF. The CDR3 nucleotides read TGTGCCAGCATCCCGAGCCTACCGGGGGAGCAGTACTTC.

The rearrangement links TRBV5-1 to TRBJ2-3; 9 bases map to TRBD2. The CDR3 has 16 amino acids. Germline V lookup: CDR1 SGHRS, CDR2 YFSETQ. V gave up 6 bases and J gave up 4 bases; unmatched junction bases: 12. The CDR3 here is CASTRRGGGGADTQYF. CDR3 bases: TGCGCCAGCACCCGCCGGGGCGGGGGGGGTGCAGATACGCAGTATTTT.

The CDR3 spells CASSLGLDRGSNQPQHF. The CDR3 coding sequence is TGTGCCAGCAGCTTGGGCCTGGACAGGGGGAGCAATCAGCCCCAGCATTTT. The V and J genes are TRBV5-5 and TRBJ1-5, with 10 bases aligning to TRBD1. The CDR3 has 17 residues. V lost 0 bases to trimming and J lost 1 base; unmatched junction nucleotides: 4. Germline V gene sequence: CDR1 SGHKS, CDR2 YYEKEE (reference sequence). Using reference TRBV5-5 and TRBJ1-5 for the parts outside the CDR3, the full variable domain is DAGVTQSPTHLIKTRGQQVTLRCSPISGHKSVSWYQQVLGQGPQFIFQYYEKEERGRGNFPDRFSARQFPNYSSELNVNALLLGDSALYLCASSLGLDRGSNQPQHFGDGTRLSIL.

The chain links TRBV5-1 to TRBJ1-1, with 7 bases that match TRBD1. This CDR3 spans 15 amino acids. The V segment lost 0 bases and the J segment 3 bases; nucleotides outside the gene matches: 5. Germline loops: CDR1 SGHRS, CDR2 YFSETQ. The CDR3 DNA sequence: TGCGCCAGCAGCTTGGACAGGGGCGATTACACTGAAGCTTTCTTT. It codes for CASSLDRGDYTEAFF.

V gene TRBV6-6 combines with J gene TRBJ1-3, with D possibly matching TRBD1 (5 bases). Trimming left V 4 bases short and J 4 bases short, with 14 bases between. The germline V gene has CDR1 MNHNY and CDR2 SVGAGI (reference sequence). The CDR3 has 15 amino acids. In nucleotides, the CDR3 is TGTGCCAGCAGTTCTGCAGGGAGGGCCGGAAACACCATATATTTT. Translated, it gives CASSSAGRAGNTIYF.

The chain joins TRBV28 to TRBJ1-3; the D is unclear. Germline assignment: CDR1 MDHEN and CDR2 SYDVKM. The CDR3 totals 13 residues. V was shortened by 6 bases and J by 4 bases, with 10 bases between the two germline ends. This CDR3 is CASSLLQGNTIYF. DNA for the CDR3: TGTGCCAGCAGCCTCTTACAGGGAAACACCATATATTTT.

This rearrangement joins TRBV7-9 to TRBJ1-4, with 10 bases fitting TRBD1. CDR1 and CDR2 from the germline V gene are SEHNR and FQNEAQ (reference sequence). The CDR3 loop spans 14 amino acids. V lost 5 bases, J lost 7 bases, and 4 bases stayed unmatched. CDR3 nucleotides: TGTGCCAGCAGCGGACAGGGGGGCGGTGAAAAACTGTTTTTT. Protein product: CASSGQGGGEKLFF. Looking up the rest from reference TRBV7-9 and TRBJ1-4 gives the full variable domain: DTGVSQNPRHKITKRGQNVTFRCDPISEHNRLYWYRQTLGQGPEFLTYFQNEAQLEKSRLLSDRFSAERPKGSFSTLEIQRTEQGDSAMYLCASSGQGGGEKLFFGSGTQLSVL.

The V and J genes are TRBV4-3 and TRBJ1-2, with 7 bases matching TRBD1. The V gene end was trimmed by 2 bases and the J gene end by 7 bases; junction bases not matched to a gene: 4. CDR3 length equals 13 residues. Germline V gene data show CDR1 as LGHNA and CDR2 as YSLEER. The CDR3 region is CASSQTGVSGYTF. The CDR3 DNA reads as TGCGCCAGCAGCCAAACAGGGGTTAGTGGCTACACCTTC.

This clone is deemed medium-sized (0.01 to 0.1%). This chain joins TRBV2 and TRBJ2-3; 9 bases map to TRBD1. The V segment lost 0 bases and the J segment 10 bases; nucleotides outside the gene matches: 5. The CDR3 extends over 14 amino acids. Germline V gives CDR1 SNHLY, CDR2 FYNNEI. DNA for the CDR3: TGTGCCAGCAGTGAAGCTGGGGACAGGGCTTCGCAGTATTTT. Protein sequence: CASSEAGDRASQYF.

The chain is built from TRBV11-2 and TRBJ2-7; 7 bases map to TRBD1. Germline CDR1 is SGHAT and CDR2 is FQNNGV. The CDR3 has 12 residues. The J segment lost 1 base and the V segment lost 9 bases, leaving 3 bases of the junction unmatched. Here the CDR3 DNA reads TGTGCCAGTGGACAGGTTTCCTACGAGCAGTACTTC. This sequence encodes CASGQVSYEQYF. The full variable domain, its missing parts supplied by reference TRBV11-2 and TRBJ2-7, is EAGVAQSPRYKIIEKRQSVAFWCNPISGHATLYWYQQILGQGPKLLIQFQNNGVVDDSQLPKDRFSAERLKGVDSTLKIQPAKLEDSAVYLCASGQVSYEQYFGPGTRLTVT.

The rearrangement links TRBV21-1 to TRBJ1-2; TRBD1 reflects the table's D call only, with no check against the DNA. TRBV21-1 is classified as a pseudogene. The CDR3 covers 15 residues. The CDR3 nucleotides read TGTGCCAGCAGCGAAAGGGACAGGGGAAACTATGGCTACACCTTC. Translating it yields CASSERDRGNYGYTF.